This T cell receptor (beta chain) is drawn from a study of T cells in Graves' hyperthyroidism and ophthalmopathy. General study findings and limits: In simple terms, a model built on 13 V-J features told ophthalmopathy apart from stable hyperthyroidism. Model output signaled ophthalmopathy a median around 6.9 months ahead of onset.

Thyroid ultrasound, orbital computed tomography, clinical symptoms, and serum thyroxine and TRAb underpinned diagnoses. With regard to this clonotype: Its antigen is unidentified.

Losses at the gene ends were 5 bases for V and 6 bases for J; bases not matched to a gene: 6. This CDR3 region has 14 residues. Germline CDR1 and CDR2: LNHDA and SQIVND (reference sequence). The CDR3 regions of TCR beta were amplified from RNA transcripts. RT-PCR in the first round (using the HTBI primer set) targeted the TCR CDR3. TCRdb fed the multiplex PCR reads into MiXCR, producing one record per CDR3 protein. This sample has about 370,000 distinct CDR3 sequences; around 15% occur once, and the top ten carry roughly a fifth. The source material was blood. This receptor was obtained from a woman aged 55-69 years with Graves' ophthalmopathy. V usage is TRBV19 and J usage is TRBJ2-2; 7 nucleotides match TRBD1. The chain's CDR3 is CASSPGTVPGELFF. Here the CDR3 DNA reads TGTGCCAGTAGTCCGGGGACAGTCCCCGGGGAGCTGTTTTTT.